This TCR beta chain is from a study of T cells in Graves' hyperthyroidism and ophthalmopathy. Points from the study as a whole: Ophthalmopathy was told apart from stable hyperthyroidism by a 13 V-J model.

J was trimmed by 6 bases and V by 5 bases; bases with no gene match: 10. The CDR3 runs to 16 residues. Germline-derived CDR1 and CDR2 are MDHEN and SYDVKM. Amplified regions were TCR beta CDR3 sequences from RNA transcripts. The HTBI primer set served for first-round RT-PCR of the TCR CDR3. TCRdb processed the multiplex PCR reads anew with MiXCR; each CDR3 protein has one entry. The top ten hold less than 10% of the sample, which has about 360,000 distinct CDR3 sequences, roughly 13% seen once. There are many counts of this clonotype. Antigen specificity is unknown. The sample taken for sequencing was blood. This chain links TRBV28 with TRBJ1-2, with TRBD1 matching over 12 bases. This sequence was found in a woman aged 18-30 years with Graves' hyperthyroidism. The CDR3 loop reads CASSPPGQGAKDGYTF. The CDR3 DNA reads TGTGCCAGCAGTCCTCCGGGACAGGGGGCGAAGGATGGCTACACCTTC.